This TCR beta chain is from a study of graft-versus-host responses after intestinal transplantation. Background on the study: Anti-thymocyte globulin induction was given to all recipients, followed by tacrolimus and steroids for around three years. The study, taken as a whole, reports: Early post-transplant falls in HvG clones accompanied the peak levels of circulating GvH clones. Analysis identified GvH clones in recipient marrow, with some appearing first in ileum or blood.

Assay: immunoSEQ multiplex PCR; the TCRdb copy retains only in-frame clones and omits some. The sample contains about 5,000 clones, 65% to 90% of which appear only once. The starting material, graft tissue, was processed to release intraepithelial and lamina propria lymphocytes. With V trimmed by 6 bases and J by 3 bases, 6 bases remained unmatched. CDR1 MNHEY and CDR2 SVGAGI come from the germline V gene. The CDR3 spans 14 residues. Concerning this clone itself: Its antigen is currently unknown.

The receptor was isolated from a human patient who received an intestinal transplant, so some T cells may come from the graft donor. The chain carries TRBV6-5 and TRBJ2-7, with TRBD1 identical over 9 bases. Source: ileum tissue, taken 156 days after intestinal transplant. CDR3 nucleotide sequence: TGTGCCAGCAGGTCACCGACAGGGGGCTACGAGCAGTACTTC. Encoded protein: CASRSPTGGYEQYF.